The 11 T cell receptor beta chains below all came from one sample that was sequenced in a study of PD-1 blockade in classical Hodgkin lymphoma (dated by TCRdb to 2020 to 2021). The sample's time point, from its label and the paper: cycle 1 day 1 (C1D1), immediately before nivolumab initiation. All trial patients had relapsed after autologous stem cell transplantation, with cohorts A, B and C differing in prior brentuximab vedotin exposure. Library method: the immunoSEQ multiplex PCR assay. Here the immuneACCESS table is served through TCRdb, limited to in-frame sequences with V and J called. Missing clones are a known gap in these copies; in checked studies unresolved V genes cover under half, and the rest lacks a known reason. This sample has approximately 84,000 clones in its table, and roughly nine tenths of those were observed once. Of the sample, less than 25% is held by the ten largest clones.

The specimen was peripheral blood mononuclear cells (PBMCs), collected at baseline. The receptors stem from a human donor with classical Hodgkin lymphoma.

CDR3 in DNA: TGTGCCAGCTCACCTTTAACCTCTGGAAACACCATATATTTT. Its translation is CASSPLTSGNTIYF. The chain couples TRBV18 to TRBJ1-3; D is ambiguous. Trimming pared 3 bases from V and 0 bases from J, leaving 6 bases between. Germline V gives CDR1 KGHSH, CDR2 LQKENI. CDR3 length: 14 amino acids.

The chain combines TRBV6-5 with TRBJ1-2; TRBD1 is a possible D gene (5 bases). Trimming stripped 2 bases from V and 3 bases from J, with 7 bases between. Germline V gene sequence: CDR1 MNHEY, CDR2 SVGAGI. The CDR3 spans 13 residues. The CDR3 nucleotides are TGTGCCAGCAGTTACACGGGGGACTATGGCTACACCTTC. Protein sequence: CASSYTGDYGYTF.

The chain joins TRBV7-2 to TRBJ1-1; no definite D call. The CDR3 extends over 14 amino acids. The germline V gene encodes CDR1 SGHTA and CDR2 FQGNSA. Trimming pared 8 bases from V and 0 bases from J, leaving 13 bases between. CDR3 protein: CASRPGRLNTEAFF. The CDR3 DNA is TGTGCCAGCCGACCCGGACGGCTGAACACTGAAGCTTTCTTT.

This chain joins TRBV28 and TRBJ2-7, with 11 bases fitting TRBD1. The CDR3 totals 19 residues. Germline V gene sequence: CDR1 MDHEN, CDR2 SYDVKM. The J segment lost 7 bases and the V segment lost 6 bases, leaving 23 bases of the junction unmatched. CDR3 sequence reads: CASRGLFGIPGTGGVEQYF. For the CDR3, the DNA is TGTGCCAGCAGAGGACTATTTGGCATCCCCGGGACAGGGGGGGTAGAGCAGTACTTC.

The V call is TRBV5-1, the J call TRBJ2-7, with TRBD2 matching over 13 bases. The CDR3 contains 18 residues. The trim removed 1 base at V and 3 bases at J, leaving 10 bases unmatched. Germline V gene sequence: CDR1 SGHRS, CDR2 YFSETQ. The CDR3 region has the DNA TGCGCCAGCAGCTTGAGCGGTAGCCGGACTAGCGGGAGCTACGAGCAGTACTTC. Its translation: CASSLSGSRTSGSYEQYF.

The chain is built from TRBV11-2 and TRBJ2-1; D not resolved. The length of the CDR3 is 13 residues. Trimming shortened V by 2 bases and J by 2 bases, and 4 bases separated the two germline ends. CDR1 and CDR2 from the germline V gene are SGHAT and FQNNGV. The CDR3 DNA reads TGTGCCAGCAGCTTAAGCCCCTACAATGAGCAGTTCTTC. Residues: CASSLSPYNEQFF.

The genes are TRBV5-6 and TRBJ2-2; D possibly corresponds to TRBD2 (6 bases). This CDR3 has 13 amino acids. Germline assignment: CDR1 SGHDT and CDR2 YYEEEE. The ends were cut back, 7 bases at V and 1 base at J, with 8 bases in the middle. In DNA, the CDR3 is TGTGCCAGCGCGGGGCTGAACACCGGGGAGCTGTTTTTT. Translation gives CASAGLNTGELFF.

This chain links TRBV6-5 with TRBJ1-4, with D tentatively TRBD1 (5 bases). The CDR3 has 14 residues. Germline V gene data show CDR1 as MNHEY and CDR2 as SVGAGI. V was pared by 0 bases and J by 8 bases, with 10 bases between. The CDR3, as DNA: TGTGCCAGCAGTTACTCGTGGGAGGGGGAAAAACTGTTTTTT. Its translation is CASSYSWEGEKLFF.

This clone has only one observation. The genes are TRBV19 and TRBJ2-1; 12 bases align to TRBD2. The ends lost 4 bases at V and 5 bases at J; junction bases unmatched: 6. Per the germline V gene, CDR1 is LNHDA and CDR2 is SQIVND (reference sequence). The CDR3 covers 16 residues. CDR3 coding DNA: TGTGCCAGTAGTACTCACGGACTAGCGGGGAACAATGAGCAGTTCTTC. This encodes CASSTHGLAGNNEQFF.

Note on this clone: An end of the junction does not agree with germline; a read error may underlie this. V usage is TRBV7-7 and J usage is TRBJ2-2, with D unclear. There are 13 residues in the CDR3. The germline V gene encodes CDR1 SSHAT and CDR2 FNYEAQ (reference sequence). CDR3 DNA: TGTGCTAGCAGCTCAGGCCCGACCGGGGAGCTGTTTTTT. Translating it yields CASSSGPTGELFF.

As DNA, the CDR3 is TGTGCCAGCAGTGAAGCGAACATGCCTAATGAAAAACTGTTTTTT. This translates into CASSEANMPNEKLFF. J is TRBJ1-4 and V is TRBV2; D is unclear. The CDR3 length is 15 residues. Deletions cut 0 bases from V and 3 bases from J, with 8 bases between. Germline values: CDR1 SNHLY, CDR2 FYNNEI.